The next 28 T cell receptor beta chains were all read from a single sample in a study of Graves' ophthalmopathy and Graves' hyperthyroidism (dated by TCRdb to between 2018 and 2020). TCRdb records Illumina HiSeq 2000 as the sequencer. For repertoire sequencing, TCR beta CDR3 regions were amplified from RNA transcripts. The first round was an RT-PCR using HTBI primers with the Qiagen OneStep RT-PCR kit, and this first round was followed by a second-round multiplex PCR, then size selection and purification. Using fastp trimming at Q25 and MiXCR clonotype assembly, TCRdb reanalyzed the public sequencing data and kept in-frame beta chains. A single entry per CDR3 protein holds the most common genes and DNA from its merged rows. The sample data list hundreds of thousands of distinct CDR3 sequences, and approximately 21% of these were observed just once. The top ten clonotypes cover around 6.9% of the sample.

The sequenced material came from peripheral blood. Receptors were obtained from a woman aged 18-29 years with stable Graves' hyperthyroidism. Some clones in this sample may be carry-over from other donors' samples. Donor details come from another sample of the same person, matched by shared clones.

In regard to this clonotype: Possible read error: a much larger clone is one base away. The missing conserved phenylalanine or tryptophan at the end of this CDR3 makes a read error likely. CDR3 bases: TGTGCCAGCAGCCCCTCCGACAGGGTTTACGTGGAGCAGTACCTC. Its protein is CASSPSDRVYVEQYL. The chain couples TRBV28 to TRBJ2-7, with 7 bases identical to TRBD1. The CDR3 contains 15 residues. V gave up 6 bases and J gave up 7 bases; unmatched junction bases: 15. CDR1 is MDHEN and CDR2 is SYDVKM in the germline V gene.

This clonotype was seen more than once but under ten times. The genes are TRBV6-4 and TRBJ1-2, with D unclear. CDR1 is MRHNA, CDR2 SNTAGT, per germline. The germline V and J ends were trimmed by 5 bases and 4 bases, with 11 bases remaining between them. This CDR3 has 13 residues. Here the CDR3 DNA reads TGTGCCAGCAGTCAGCGGGTAGGCTATGGCTACACCTTC. Amino acid sequence: CASSQRVGYGYTF.

At least ten counts were recorded for this clonotype. The rearrangement links TRBV12-3 or TRBV12-4 to TRBJ1-1; 7 bases match TRBD1. The V gene end was trimmed by 8 bases and the J gene end by 10 bases; junction bases not matched to a gene: 7. The CDR3 spans 11 residues. CDR3: CASAWEGAAFF. In DNA, the CDR3 is TGTGCCAGCGCCTGGGAGGGGGCAGCTTTCTTT.

This clonotype was observed many times. The V and J genes are TRBV12-3 or TRBV12-4 and TRBJ1-5; D is possibly TRBD1 (5 bases). CDR3 length equals 14 residues. V lost 6 bases and J 7 bases, leaving 16 bases between the germline ends. CDR3 amino acids: CASSHRGEPQPQHF. As DNA, the CDR3 is TGTGCCAGCAGCCATCGGGGGGAACCACAGCCCCAGCATTTT.

This clonotype has at least ten counts. The chain couples TRBV15 to TRBJ1-5; D gene ambiguous. V lost 9 bases and J 0 bases, leaving 9 bases between the germline ends. Germline CDR1 is LNHNV and CDR2 is YYDKDF (reference sequence). The length of the CDR3 is 13 residues. CDR3 region: CATSGLSNQPQHF. CDR3 sequence (DNA): TGTGCCACTAGCGGGCTTAGCAATCAGCCCCAGCATTTT.

The sample holds a few counts of this clonotype. The chain uses TRBV7-6 and TRBJ2-1; D is perhaps TRBD1 or TRBD2 (5 bases each). Germline values: CDR1 SGHVS, CDR2 FNYEAQ. The CDR3 extends over 14 amino acids. Between the trimmed V and J ends, which lost 5 bases and 9 bases, there was a span of 17 bases. CDR3 sequence reads: CASSPRVSSGEQFF. The CDR3 bases are TGTGCCAGCAGCCCCAGGGTTTCGAGCGGTGAGCAGTTCTTC.

V is TRBV24-1 and J is TRBJ1-1; D is unclear. The CDR3 loop spans 13 amino acids. Germline V gene sequence: CDR1 KGHDR, CDR2 SFDVKD. With 3 bases removed from V and 4 bases from J, the gap between germline ends came to 8 bases. The CDR3, as DNA: TGTGCCACCAGTGATCGGGGAGTCACTGAAGCTTTCTTT. Amino acid sequence: CATSDRGVTEAFF.

This clonotype was detected ten times or more. The chain has TRBV20-1 and TRBJ1-6, with TRBD1 matching 9 bases. This CDR3 is built from 14 residues. The V gene end was trimmed by 6 bases and the J gene end by 5 bases; junction bases not matched to a gene: 5. Germline-derived CDR1 and CDR2 are DFQATT and SNEGSKA (reference sequence). The CDR3 DNA reads as TGCAGTGCCGACCGGGACAGGGATAATTCACCCCTCCACTTT. Encoded protein: CSADRDRDNSPLHF.

This clonotype was recorded at least ten times. The chain couples TRBV24-1 to TRBJ2-7, with a possible D match to TRBD2 (6 bases). Deletions cut 7 bases from V and 0 bases from J, with 15 bases between. This CDR3 region has 15 residues. Germline loops: CDR1 KGHDR, CDR2 SFDVKD. CDR3 loop: CATSSPGESSYEQYF. The CDR3 bases are TGTGCCACCAGCTCCCCGGGGGAAAGCTCCTACGAGCAGTACTTC.

This sequence joins TRBV7-2 and TRBJ1-2; 7 bases are a match to TRBD1. V shed 4 bases and J 2 bases; nucleotides not matched to a gene: 4. CDR3 length: 14 amino acids. CDR1 is SGHTA, CDR2 FQGNSA, per germline. The CDR3 region is CASSSLQGNYGYTF. DNA for the CDR3: TGTGCCAGCAGCTCTCTACAGGGGAACTATGGCTACACCTTC.

The J gene is TRBJ2-5, the V gene TRBV12-3 or TRBV12-4; possible D gene TRBD2, 5 bases. This CDR3 has 14 residues. Trimming pared 6 bases from V and 5 bases from J, leaving 16 bases between. CDR3 sequence: CASRERAAGETQYF. In DNA, the CDR3 is TGTGCCAGCAGGGAACGAGCGGCTGGGGAGACCCAGTACTTC.

This clonotype was seen more than once but under ten times. DNA for the CDR3: TGCGCCAGCAGCTTGGTTAGGGCCGACTCTGGAAACACCATATATTTT. It encodes CASSLVRADSGNTIYF. The V and J genes are TRBV5-1 and TRBJ1-3, with D hard to call. Germline CDR1 reads SGHRS; CDR2 reads YFSETQ. The CDR3 has 16 amino acids. Trimming removed 0 bases from V and 0 bases from J, with 10 bases in between.

The table lists this clonotype with many counts. The chain is built from TRBV7-2 and TRBJ2-7; D gene uncertain. V was cut by 4 bases and J by 7 bases, with 17 bases left in between. The CDR3 contains 14 residues. Germline lookup yields CDR1 SGHTA and CDR2 FQGNSA. The CDR3 reads CASSSAVGSWEQYF. The DNA for the CDR3 is TGTGCCAGCAGCTCTGCAGTAGGGTCCTGGGAGCAGTACTTC.

This clonotype was detected only a few times. The rearrangement uses TRBV4-1 and TRBJ1-1; 7 nucleotides agree with TRBD1. With V trimmed by 4 bases and J by 7 bases, 3 bases remained unmatched. Germline V gene data show CDR1 as MGHRA and CDR2 as YSYEKL. The CDR3 consists of 12 residues. The CDR3 here is CASSRAGGEAFF. The CDR3 DNA is TGCGCCAGCAGCCGGGCAGGGGGTGAAGCTTTCTTT.

The chain uses TRBV20-1 and TRBJ2-5; no firm D call. Per the germline V gene, CDR1 is DFQATT and CDR2 is SNEGSKA (reference sequence). Trimming took 2 bases from V and 2 from J, leaving 12 bases between them. The CDR3 loop spans 14 amino acids. Here the CDR3 DNA reads TGCAGTGCTAGAACCGGCGGCCCACAAGAGACCCAGTACTTC. Its translation: CSARTGGPQETQYF.

This clonotype was counted between two and nine times. A clone one base away is much larger, so this may be a read error. This chain joins TRBV20-1 and TRBJ2-7; TRBD2 might be the D (6 bases). Germline CDR1 reads DFQATT; CDR2 reads SNEGSKA (reference sequence). The CDR3 has 14 amino acids. DNA of the CDR3: TGCAGTGCTAGAGATGGGACTCTGGATTACGAGCAGTGCTTC. Protein sequence: CSARDGTLDYEQCF.

This clonotype was recorded at least ten times. V gene TRBV24-1 combines with J gene TRBJ2-7; no clear D. Germline V gives CDR1 KGHDR, CDR2 SFDVKD. Trimming stripped 4 bases from V and 3 bases from J, with 6 bases between. The CDR3 is 12 amino acids. The CDR3 nucleotides read TGTGCCACCAGTGACAGCAACTACGAGCAGTACTTC. Encoded protein: CATSDSNYEQYF.

CDR3 DNA: TGTGCCAGCTCTACCAGCCAGGGGGCAAGGCAGCCCCAGCATTTT. Translation: CASSTSQGARQPQHF. This chain links TRBV18 with TRBJ1-5; 8 bases fit TRBD1. J gave up 7 bases and V 6 bases, and 11 bases lay outside the gene matches. This CDR3 contains 15 residues. Germline assignment: CDR1 KGHSH and CDR2 LQKENI.

Turning to this clonotype: Since a much larger clone is just one base distant, this may be a read error. This chain links TRBV12-3 or TRBV12-4 with TRBJ2-7; a weak D match, TRBD2 (6 bases). The CDR3 runs to 15 residues. CDR3 nucleotide sequence: TGTACCAGCAGTTTATTTTTCCGAACCGGAGGGGAGCAGTACTTC. Residues: CTSSLFFRTGGEQYF.

This clonotype was detected ten times or more. J is TRBJ1-6 and V is TRBV7-3; TRBD1 might be the D (6 bases). This CDR3 has 15 amino acids. V was cut by 0 bases and J by 6 bases, with 9 bases left in between. The germline V gene encodes CDR1 SGHTA and CDR2 FQGTGA. CDR3 sequence reads: CASSLTTGANSPLHF. DNA for the CDR3: TGTGCCAGCAGCTTAACTACGGGGGCTAATTCACCCCTCCACTTT. Supplemented by reference TRBV7-3 and TRBJ1-6, the full variable domain reads GAGVSQTPSNKVTEKGKYVELRCDPISGHTALYWYRQSLGQGPEFLIYFQGTGAADDSGLPNDRFFAVRPEGSVSTLKIQRTERGDSAVYLCASSLTTGANSPLHFGNGTRLTVT.

The chain recombines TRBV7-8 with TRBJ1-1; 8 positions agree with TRBD1. CDR3 length: 14 residues. The trim removed 6 bases at V and 4 bases at J, leaving 7 bases unmatched. Germline V gene data show CDR1 as SGHVS and CDR2 as FQNEAQ. CDR3 nucleotides: TGTGCCAGCAGGACAGGGGCTCCCCCCACTGAAGCTTTCTTT. This translates into CASRTGAPPTEAFF.

The CDR3 reads CASGEEGWQETQYF. CDR3 nucleotide sequence: TGTGCCAGCGGGGAGGAGGGGTGGCAAGAGACCCAGTACTTC. The V and J genes are TRBV28 and TRBJ2-5; tentatively, D is TRBD2 (6 bases). The CDR3 loop spans 14 amino acids. Trimming shortened V by 8 bases and J by 2 bases, and 15 bases separated the two germline ends. Germline CDR1 reads MDHEN; CDR2 reads SYDVKM.

This clonotype was recorded many times. The V and J genes are TRBV20-1 and TRBJ1-6, with no clear D. The CDR3 consists of 14 residues. CDR1 DFQATT and CDR2 SNEGSKA come from the germline V gene (reference sequence). The CDR3 DNA is TGCAGAGACGCCGGAGGCCACTATAATTCACCCCTCCACTTT. Translation gives CRDAGGHYNSPLHF.

This clonotype was counted many times. CDR3 protein: CASSITGGFNSPLHF. The DNA of the CDR3 is TGTGCCAGCAGTATCACGGGAGGTTTCAATTCACCCCTCCACTTT. This chain links TRBV12-3 or TRBV12-4 with TRBJ1-6; no clear D. Trimming removed 5 bases from V and 7 bases from J, with 15 bases in between. The CDR3 sequence is 15 residues long.

Turning to this clonotype: This could be a read error, since a much larger clone is one nucleotide away. The rearrangement links TRBV5-1 to TRBJ1-1; 11 positions match TRBD1. Per germline, CDR1 SGHRS and CDR2 YFSETQ. The V segment lost 4 bases and the J segment 6 bases; nucleotides outside the gene matches: 5. The CDR3 runs to 14 residues. CDR3 amino acids: CASSKGQGDAEAFF. The CDR3 coding sequence is TGCGCCAGCAGCAAGGGACAGGGGGACGCTGAAGCTTTCTTT. The variable domain in full, with the rest retrieved from reference TRBV5-1 and TRBJ1-1, is KAGVTQTPRYLIKTRGQQVTLSCSPISGHRSVSWYQQTPGQGLQFLFEYFSETQRNKGNFPGRFSGRQFSNSRSEMNVSTLELGDSALYLCASSKGQGDAEAFFGQGTRLTVV.

This clonotype was seen many times. The chain uses TRBV7-3 and TRBJ2-7, with 8 bases fitting TRBD1. The length of the CDR3 is 17 residues. V gave up 5 bases and J gave up 4 bases; unmatched junction bases: 16. The germline V gene encodes CDR1 SGHTA and CDR2 FQGTGA. As DNA, the CDR3 is TGTGCCAGCAGCGCATCCCCAGGGGGCCCTACCTCTTACGAGCAGTACTTC. Protein: CASSASPGGPTSYEQYF.

The V gene is TRBV6-1, the J gene TRBJ1-6, with a possible D match to TRBD1 (6 bases). Looked up from germline, CDR1 is MNHNS and CDR2 is SASEGT. V was pared by 4 bases and J by 9 bases, with 16 bases between. The length of the CDR3 is 15 residues. The CDR3 spells CASSVDPGASSPLHF. The CDR3 DNA reads TGTGCCAGCAGTGTAGATCCGGGGGCTAGTTCACCCCTCCACTTT.

This clonotype was observed many times. V is TRBV6-4 and J is TRBJ2-7; 7 bases align to TRBD1. Germline-derived CDR1 and CDR2 are MRHNA and SNTAGT. The trim removed 6 bases at V and 7 bases at J, leaving 3 bases unmatched. The CDR3 runs to 11 residues. For the CDR3, the DNA is TGTGCCAGCAGAGGACAGGAGGAGCAGTACTTC. This sequence encodes CASRGQEEQYF.